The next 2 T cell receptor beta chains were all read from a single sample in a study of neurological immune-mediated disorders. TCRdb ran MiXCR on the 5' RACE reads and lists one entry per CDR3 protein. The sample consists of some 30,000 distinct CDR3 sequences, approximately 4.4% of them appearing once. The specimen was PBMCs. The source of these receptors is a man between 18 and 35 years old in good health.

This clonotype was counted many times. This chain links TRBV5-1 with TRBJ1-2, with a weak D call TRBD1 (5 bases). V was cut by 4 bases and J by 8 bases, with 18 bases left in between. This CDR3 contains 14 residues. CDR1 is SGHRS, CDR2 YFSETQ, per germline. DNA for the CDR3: TGCGCCAGCAGCCCGGGACTCCCGGGGCACGGCTACACCTTC. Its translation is CASSPGLPGHGYTF.

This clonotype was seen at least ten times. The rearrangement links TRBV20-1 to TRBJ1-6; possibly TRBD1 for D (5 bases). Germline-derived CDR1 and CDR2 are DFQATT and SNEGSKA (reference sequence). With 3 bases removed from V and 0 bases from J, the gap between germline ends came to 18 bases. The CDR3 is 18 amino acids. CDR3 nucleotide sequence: TGCAGTGCTAGCACGGCAGGGATACGTAGCTCCTATAATTCACCCCTCCACTTT. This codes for CSASTAGIRSSYNSPLHF.